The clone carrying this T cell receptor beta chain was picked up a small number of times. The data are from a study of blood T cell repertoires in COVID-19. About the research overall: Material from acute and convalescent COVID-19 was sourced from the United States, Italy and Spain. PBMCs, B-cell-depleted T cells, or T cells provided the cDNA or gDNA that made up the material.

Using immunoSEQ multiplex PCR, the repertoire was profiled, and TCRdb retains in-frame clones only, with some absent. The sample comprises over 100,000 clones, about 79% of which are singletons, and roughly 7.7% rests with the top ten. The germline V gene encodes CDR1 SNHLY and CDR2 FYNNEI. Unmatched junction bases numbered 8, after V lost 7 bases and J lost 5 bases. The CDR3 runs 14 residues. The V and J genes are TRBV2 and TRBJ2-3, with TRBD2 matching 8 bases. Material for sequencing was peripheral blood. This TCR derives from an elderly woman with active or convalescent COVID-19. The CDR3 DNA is TGTGCCAGCATGGCGCATAGCGGGAAAGATACGCAGTATTTT. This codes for CASMAHSGKDTQYF. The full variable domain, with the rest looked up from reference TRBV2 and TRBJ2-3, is EPEVTQTPSHQVTQMGQEVILRCVPISNHLYFYWYRQILGQKVEFLVSFYNNEISEKSEIFDDQFSVERPDGSNFTLKIRSTKLEDSAMYFCASMAHSGKDTQYFGPGTRLTVL.